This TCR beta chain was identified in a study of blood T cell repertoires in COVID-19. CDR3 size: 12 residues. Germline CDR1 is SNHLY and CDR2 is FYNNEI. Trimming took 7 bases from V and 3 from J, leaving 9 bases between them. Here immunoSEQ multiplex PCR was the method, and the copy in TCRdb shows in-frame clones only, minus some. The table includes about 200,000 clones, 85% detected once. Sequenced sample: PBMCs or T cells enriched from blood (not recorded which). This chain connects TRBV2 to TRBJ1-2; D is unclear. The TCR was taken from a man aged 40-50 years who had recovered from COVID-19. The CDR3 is CASKQSDYGYTF. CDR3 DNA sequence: TGTGCCAGCAAACAGTCCGACTATGGCTACACCTTC.